The 2 T cell receptor beta chains below come from one sample, sequenced in a study of human T cells and chemical hapten exposure. The time point denotes: pre-sensitization, week 0. The treatment is: therapeutic diphenylcyclopropenone sensitization with weekly scalp DPC. In TCRdb, the RACE reads were re-called with MiXCR into one record per CDR3 protein. The repertoire holds 350,000 to 450,000 distinct CDR3 sequences, less than 6.5% seen once, with just over 2.5% in the top ten. Specimen: whole blood, collected in connection with sensitization to the hapten diphenylcyclopropenone (DPC). All receptors derive from a woman aged 50 to 65 with alopecia areata. Some clones in this sample may be carry-over from other donors' samples.

This chain joins TRBV13 and TRBJ1-1; D gene uncertain. Per germline, CDR1 PRHDT and CDR2 FYEKMQ (reference sequence). This CDR3 has 17 residues. V was pared by 10 bases and J by 3 bases, with 27 bases between. CDR3 sequence: CAILINGRSASDTEAFF. In DNA form, the CDR3 reads TGTGCCATCCTCATAAATGGCAGATCAGCCTCCGACACTGAAGCTTTCTTT.

This clonotype was seen ten or more times. V is TRBV9 and J is TRBJ2-3; TRBD2 is a possible D gene (6 bases). The CDR3 runs to 15 residues. V was pared by 0 bases and J by 1 base, with 9 bases between. From germline, CDR1 is SGDLS and CDR2 YYNGEE. The DNA for the CDR3 is TGTGCCAGCAGCGTAGCGGTAGCGGGCACAGATACGCAGTATTTT. This sequence encodes CASSVAVAGTDTQYF. Combining the CDR3 with reference TRBV9 and TRBJ2-3 gives the whole variable domain DSGVTQTPKHLITATGQRVTLRCSPRSGDLSVYWYQQSLDQGLQFLIQYYNGEERAKGNILERFSAQQFPDLHSELNLSSLELGDSALYFCASSVAVAGTDTQYFGPGTRLTVL.